This T cell receptor (beta chain) was identified during a study of cytomegalovirus exposure and HLA in healthy donors. Trimming removed 0 bases from V and 3 bases from J; junction bases left unmatched: 2. CDR1 and CDR2 (germline): MNHNY, SVGAGI (reference sequence). The CDR3 has 15 residues. To note about this clone: Its antigen is undetermined.

Study results and caveats: In the 90 to 150 validation repertoires, about 94% of cluster scores exceeded 0, per a later analysis.

Repertoires were generated with immunoSEQ multiplex PCR, while TCRdb's copy carries only in-frame clones and drops some. This sample has about 400,000 clones, with 80% to 90% found just once. Sequencing was performed on PBMCs. This clonotype was obtained from a woman aged 18-29 years in good health and CMV-seronegative. The V and J genes are TRBV6-6 and TRBJ1-2; 9 nucleotides align to TRBD1. The CDR3 is CASSYSTGGDYGYTF. CDR3 nucleotides: TGTGCCAGCAGTTACTCAACAGGGGGCGACTATGGCTACACCTTC.